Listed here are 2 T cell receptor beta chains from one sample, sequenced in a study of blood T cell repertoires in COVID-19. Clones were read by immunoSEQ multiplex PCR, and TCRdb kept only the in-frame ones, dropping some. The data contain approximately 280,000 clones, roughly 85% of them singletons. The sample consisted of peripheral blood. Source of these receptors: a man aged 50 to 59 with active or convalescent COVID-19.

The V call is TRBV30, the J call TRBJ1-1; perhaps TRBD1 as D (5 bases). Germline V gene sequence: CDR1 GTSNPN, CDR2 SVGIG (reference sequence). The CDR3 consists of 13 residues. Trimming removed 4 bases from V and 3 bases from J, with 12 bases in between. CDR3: CAWTWTSYTEAFF. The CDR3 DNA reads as TGTGCCTGGACTTGGACATCCTACACTGAAGCTTTCTTT.

CDR3 nucleotide sequence: TGTGCCAGCAGTATTTACAGGGTTGGGTCTGGGGCCAACGTCCTGACTTTC. This encodes CASSIYRVGSGANVLTF. This sequence joins TRBV6-2 or TRBV6-3 and TRBJ2-6; tentative D call: TRBD1 (6 bases). The CDR3 is made up of 17 amino acids. V shed 5 bases and J shed 1 base, with 15 bases lying between them. CDR1 is MNHEY and CDR2 is SVGEGT in the germline V gene.